The 20 T cell receptor beta chains below all came from one sample that was sequenced in a study of T-cell memory formation after mild COVID-19. TCRdb re-analysed the 5' RACE reads in MiXCR, keeping a single row per CDR3 protein. The table shows approximately 250,000 distinct CDR3 sequences, with 15% occurring only once. The sample taken for sequencing was PBMCs or a T cell subset sorted from them (not recorded which). The source of these receptors is an adult woman who had mild COVID-19 (a few samples of this study predate the infection). Cell type and time point are not known.

The chain joins TRBV18 to TRBJ2-7; D gene uncertain. The CDR3 has 14 amino acids. The V end lost 0 bases, the J end lost 2 bases, and 8 bases lay between the germline ends. Looked up from germline, CDR1 is KGHSH and CDR2 is LQKENI. The CDR3 nucleotides read TGTGCCAGCTCACCACCAGACAAGCCCTACGAGCAGTACTTC. It is translated as CASSPPDKPYEQYF.

The genes are TRBV7-8 and TRBJ1-1; 9 nucleotides match TRBD1. Per the germline V gene, CDR1 is SGHVS and CDR2 is FQNEAQ. J lost 1 base, V lost 4 bases, and 4 bases had no gene match. The length of the CDR3 is 15 residues. This CDR3 is CASSWGQGRNTEAFF. Here the CDR3 DNA reads TGTGCCAGCAGCTGGGGACAGGGACGGAACACTGAAGCTTTCTTT.

This clonotype turned up a few times. The chain uses TRBV2 and TRBJ1-6; the D gene is possibly TRBD1 (6 bases). Germline CDR1 is SNHLY and CDR2 is FYNNEI. The CDR3 is 15 residues long. V gave up 7 bases and J gave up 6 bases, with 16 bases separating them. CDR3 coding DNA: TGTGCCAGCACTCCGGACAGACAAATTAATTCACCCCTCCACTTT. Encoded protein: CASTPDRQINSPLHF.

This CDR3 reads CATSKAGQPAGDTQYF. The DNA of the CDR3 is TGTGCCACCAGCAAGGCGGGGCAGCCAGCGGGAGATACGCAGTATTTT. The chain employs TRBV15 and TRBJ2-3; TRBD2 might be the D (6 bases). Looked up from germline, CDR1 is LNHNV and CDR2 is YYDKDF (reference sequence). The CDR3 length is 16 residues. Trimming took 4 bases from V and 5 from J, leaving 19 bases between them.

The sample holds a few counts of this clonotype. This chain uses TRBV6-5 with TRBJ1-6; the match to TRBD1 covers 7 bases. Trimming cost V 5 bases and J 7 bases; bases outside gene matches: 8. CDR3 length equals 15 residues. CDR1 is MNHEY and CDR2 is SVGAGI in the germline V gene. The CDR3 spells CASSPQTGFNSPLHF. The CDR3 DNA follows: TGTGCCAGCAGTCCCCAGACAGGGTTCAATTCACCCCTCCACTTT.

This rearrangement joins TRBV20-1 to TRBJ2-1; 9 bases match TRBD2. The V gene end was trimmed by 6 bases and the J gene end by 4 bases; junction bases not matched to a gene: 7. The CDR3 runs to 14 residues. Per the germline V gene, CDR1 is DFQATT and CDR2 is SNEGSKA (reference sequence). CDR3 amino acids: CSAPGAGGYNEQFF. The CDR3 coding sequence is TGCAGTGCCCCAGGAGCGGGGGGATACAATGAGCAGTTCTTC.

The table lists this clonotype with many counts. The CDR3 here is CASSLVAGGPSNEQFF. The CDR3 DNA is TGCGCCAGCAGCCTTGTAGCGGGAGGGCCATCCAATGAGCAGTTCTTC. The gene calls are TRBV5-1 and TRBJ2-1, with 11 bases fitting TRBD2. CDR1 SGHRS and CDR2 YFSETQ come from the germline V gene. The CDR3 is made up of 16 amino acids. V was clipped by 4 bases and J by 6 bases; unmatched bases: 9.

The rearrangement uses TRBV6-2 or TRBV6-3 and TRBJ2-1; D gene unclear. The CDR3 is 12 residues long. Looked up from germline, CDR1 is MNHEY and CDR2 is SVGEGT. V dropped 4 bases and J dropped 9 bases, with 10 bases sitting between them. This CDR3 reads CASSSPASEQFF. In DNA form, the CDR3 reads TGTGCCAGCAGTTCTCCGGCCAGTGAGCAGTTCTTC.

This clonotype has more than one count but fewer than ten. J is TRBJ2-1 and V is TRBV9; no reliable D call. Germline values: CDR1 SGDLS, CDR2 YYNGEE. V lost 0 bases to trimming and J lost 7 bases, with 11 bases between them. The CDR3 length is 14 residues. The CDR3 coding sequence is TGTGCCAGCAGCGTAGGGGTCTCGTATAATGAGCAGTTCTTC. Translation gives CASSVGVSYNEQFF.

This chain joins TRBV23-1 and TRBJ2-5, with unresolved D. TRBV23-1 carries the ORF label, with uncertain function. The CDR3 covers 11 residues. The CDR3, as DNA: TGCGCTGCGGAGAAACAAGAGACCCAGTACTTC. Translated, it gives CAAEKQETQYF.

The CDR3 sequence is CASTPGAGGTGELFF. Written as DNA, the CDR3 is TGTGCCAGCACCCCCGGGGCAGGGGGAACCGGGGAGCTGTTTTTT. This chain connects TRBV12-3 or TRBV12-4 to TRBJ2-2; TRBD1 agrees at 7 bases. The J segment lost 5 bases and the V segment lost 7 bases, leaving 10 bases of the junction unmatched. CDR3 length: 15 amino acids.

This clonotype was recorded a few times. The gene calls are TRBV24-1 and TRBJ2-5; 10 nucleotides agree with TRBD1. This CDR3 spans 14 amino acids. The ends lost 3 bases at V and 4 bases at J; junction bases unmatched: 1. Per germline, CDR1 KGHDR and CDR2 SFDVKD. The CDR3 coding sequence is TGTGCCACCAGTGATAGGGACAGGGGAGAGACCCAGTACTTC. This gives the protein CATSDRDRGETQYF.

This clonotype showed up just a few times. The rearrangement uses TRBV12-5 and TRBJ2-5; D is perhaps TRBD1 (7 bases). The CDR3 has 15 amino acids. Germline V CDR1 and CDR2: LGHNT, FRNRAP. The V gene lost 1 base and the J gene lost 9 bases, with 18 bases spanning the gap. This CDR3 is CASGLDGRTTGAQYF. Written as DNA, the CDR3 is TGTGCTAGTGGTTTGGACGGACGGACTACAGGGGCCCAGTACTTC.

The genes are TRBV5-1 and TRBJ2-5; D might be TRBD1 (5 bases). The germline gives CDR1 SGHRS, CDR2 YFSETQ. The CDR3 sequence is 14 residues long. The V and J ends lost 4 bases and 1 base respectively, with 11 bases between them. CDR3 residues: CASSHQGVQETQYF. In DNA, the CDR3 is TGCGCCAGCAGCCACCAGGGTGTCCAAGAGACCCAGTACTTC. The entire variable domain, with the rest obtained from reference TRBV5-1 and TRBJ2-5, is as follows: KAGVTQTPRYLIKTRGQQVTLSCSPISGHRSVSWYQQTPGQGLQFLFEYFSETQRNKGNFPGRFSGRQFSNSRSEMNVSTLELGDSALYLCASSHQGVQETQYFGPGTRLLVL.

V and J are TRBV27 and TRBJ2-7; 11 nucleotides agree with TRBD2. The junction had 7 bases not matched to a gene; V was cut back by 4 bases and J by 5 bases. The CDR3 contains 15 residues. CDR1 and CDR2 (germline): MNHEY, SMNVEV (reference sequence). The CDR3 reads CASSYKKLAGDEQYF. Written as DNA, the CDR3 is TGTGCCAGCAGTTATAAGAAACTAGCGGGAGACGAGCAGTACTTC.

This clonotype was found a few times. The chain employs TRBV5-1 and TRBJ2-7; 9 bases fit TRBD1. There are 13 residues in the CDR3. Germline V gene data show CDR1 as SGHRS and CDR2 as YFSETQ. Trimming cost V 4 bases and J 4 bases; bases outside gene matches: 3. CDR3 sequence (DNA): TGCGCCAGCAGCGTAGGGACAGGGTACGAGCAGTACTTC. Translating gives CASSVGTGYEQYF.

This clonotype has more than one count but fewer than ten. V is TRBV7-6 and J is TRBJ2-2; possible D gene TRBD1, 6 bases. Trimming cost V 6 bases and J 1 base, with 15 bases left between them. CDR1 is SGHVS, CDR2 FNYEAQ, per germline. The CDR3 contains 16 residues. This CDR3 is CASSLLPGQNTGELFF. In DNA form, the CDR3 reads TGTGCCAGCAGTCTATTACCGGGACAGAACACCGGGGAGCTGTTTTTT.

The rearrangement links TRBV7-3 to TRBJ2-1; no definite D call. CDR1 and CDR2 (germline): SGHTA, FQGTGA. V shed 3 bases and J shed 7 bases, with 10 bases lying between them. CDR3 length equals 13 residues. The CDR3 sequence: CASSFDLGNEQFF. CDR3 in DNA: TGTGCCAGCAGCTTCGACCTGGGTAATGAGCAGTTCTTC.

The J gene is TRBJ2-4, the V gene TRBV20-1; 11 bases line up with TRBD2. The CDR3 is 14 residues long. Per germline, CDR1 DFQATT and CDR2 SNEGSKA (reference sequence). V was pared by 7 bases and J by 7 bases, with 9 bases of the junction left unmatched. The CDR3 is CSVGVAGGPNIQYF. The CDR3 region has the DNA TGCAGTGTGGGAGTAGCGGGGGGGCCGAACATTCAGTACTTC.

This clonotype was seen only a few times. V and J are TRBV6-5 and TRBJ2-7; 12 nucleotides match TRBD2. Germline assignment: CDR1 MNHEY and CDR2 SVGAGI. The trim removed 4 bases at V and 0 bases at J, leaving 4 bases unmatched. The CDR3 is 16 amino acids. The CDR3 protein is CASSSRTSGTSYEQYF. The CDR3 coding sequence is TGTGCCAGCAGTTCCAGGACTAGCGGGACCTCCTACGAGCAGTACTTC.